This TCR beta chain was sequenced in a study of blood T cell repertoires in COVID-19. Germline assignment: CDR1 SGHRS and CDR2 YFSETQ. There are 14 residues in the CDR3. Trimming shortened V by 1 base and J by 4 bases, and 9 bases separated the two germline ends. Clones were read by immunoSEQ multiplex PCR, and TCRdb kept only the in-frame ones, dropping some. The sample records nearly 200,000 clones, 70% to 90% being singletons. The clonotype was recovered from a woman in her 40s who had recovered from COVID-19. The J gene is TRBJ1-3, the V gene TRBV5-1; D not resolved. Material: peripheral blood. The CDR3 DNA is TGCGCCAGCAGCTTGCCCGGGAGCGGAAACACCATATATTTT. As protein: CASSLPGSGNTIYF.